Below, one T cell receptor (beta chain) is given with its context. The data are from a study of technical replicates of blood from a few donors. The length of the CDR3 is 11 residues. V shed 8 bases and J shed 4 bases, with 8 bases lying between them. Germline assignment: CDR1 MNHNY and CDR2 SVGAGI (reference sequence). Method: immunoSEQ multiplex PCR; TCRdb's copy keeps in-frame clones and lacks some. The data contain around 73,000 clones, 85% to 95% of them singletons. The sequenced sample consisted of PBMCs. V usage is TRBV6-6 and J usage is TRBJ1-1; D unresolved. The origin of this receptor is a human donor in good health. Some clones in this sample may be carry-over from other donors' samples. This CDR3 reads CASGFGTEAFF. CDR3 nucleotides: TGTGCCAGCGGTTTCGGCACTGAAGCTTTCTTT.